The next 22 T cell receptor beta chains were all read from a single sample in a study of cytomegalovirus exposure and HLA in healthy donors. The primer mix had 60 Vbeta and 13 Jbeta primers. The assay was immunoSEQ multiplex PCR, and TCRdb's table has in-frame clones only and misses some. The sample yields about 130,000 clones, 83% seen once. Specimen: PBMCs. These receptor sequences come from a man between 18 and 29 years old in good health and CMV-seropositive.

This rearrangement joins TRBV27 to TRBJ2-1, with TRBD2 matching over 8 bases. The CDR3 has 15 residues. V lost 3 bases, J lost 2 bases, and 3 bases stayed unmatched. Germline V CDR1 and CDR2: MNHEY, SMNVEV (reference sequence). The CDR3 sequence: CASSLGAGAYNEQFF. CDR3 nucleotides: TGTGCCAGCAGTTTGGGAGCGGGGGCCTACAATGAGCAGTTCTTC.

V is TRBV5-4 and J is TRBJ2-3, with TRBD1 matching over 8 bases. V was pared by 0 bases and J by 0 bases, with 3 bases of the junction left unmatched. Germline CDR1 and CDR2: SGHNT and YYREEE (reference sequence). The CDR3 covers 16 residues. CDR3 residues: CASSLAGGRSTDTQYF. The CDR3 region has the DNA TGTGCCAGCAGCTTGGCAGGGGGCAGGAGCACAGATACGCAGTATTTT.

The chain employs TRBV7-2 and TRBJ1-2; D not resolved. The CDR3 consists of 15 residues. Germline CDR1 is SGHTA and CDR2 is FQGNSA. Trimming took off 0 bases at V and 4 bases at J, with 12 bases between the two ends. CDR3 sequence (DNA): TGTGCCAGCAGCTTAGCGGGCTCGTTAACCTATGGCTACACCTTC. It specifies CASSLAGSLTYGYTF.

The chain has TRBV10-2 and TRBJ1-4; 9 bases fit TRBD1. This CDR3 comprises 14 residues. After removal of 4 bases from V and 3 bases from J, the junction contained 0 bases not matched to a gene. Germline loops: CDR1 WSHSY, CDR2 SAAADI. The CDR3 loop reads CASSGQGANEKLFF. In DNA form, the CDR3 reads TGCGCCAGCAGTGGACAGGGGGCTAATGAAAAACTGTTTTTT.

The CDR3 bases are TGTGCCAGCATAACGACAAGCGGGGGGGCGGCAGATACGCAGTATTTT. This encodes CASITTSGGAADTQYF. This chain uses TRBV6-6 with TRBJ2-3, with TRBD2 matching 10 bases. Germline V lookup: CDR1 MNHNY, CDR2 SVGAGI (reference sequence). The CDR3 is made up of 16 amino acids. Trimming cost V 7 bases and J 4 bases; bases outside gene matches: 11.

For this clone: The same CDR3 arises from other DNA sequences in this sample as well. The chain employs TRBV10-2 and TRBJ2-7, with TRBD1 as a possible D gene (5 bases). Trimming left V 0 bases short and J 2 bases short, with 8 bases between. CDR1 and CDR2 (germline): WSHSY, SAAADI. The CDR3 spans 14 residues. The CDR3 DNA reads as TGCGCCAGCAGTGAGTCTTGGGGCCCCTACGAGCAGTACTTC. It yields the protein CASSESWGPYEQYF.

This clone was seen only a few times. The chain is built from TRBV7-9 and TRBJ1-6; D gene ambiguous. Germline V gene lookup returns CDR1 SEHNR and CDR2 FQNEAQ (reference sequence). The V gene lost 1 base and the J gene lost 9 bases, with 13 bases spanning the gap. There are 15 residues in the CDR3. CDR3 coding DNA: TGTGCCAGCAGCTTAGTGGCGGGAAGTTCTTCACCCCTCCACTTT. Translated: CASSLVAGSSSPLHF. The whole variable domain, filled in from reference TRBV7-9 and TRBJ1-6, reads DTGVSQNPRHKITKRGQNVTFRCDPISEHNRLYWYRQTLGQGPEFLTYFQNEAQLEKSRLLSDRFSAERPKGSFSTLEIQRTEQGDSAMYLCASSLVAGSSSPLHFGNGTRLTVT.

The CDR3 sequence is CASSRPDRALGAFF. CDR3 nucleotide sequence: TGCGCCAGCAGTCGACCGGACAGGGCTCTCGGGGCTTTCTTT. The chain recombines TRBV4-1 with TRBJ1-1; 8 bases match TRBD1. CDR1 and CDR2 (germline): MGHRA, YSYEKL. J gave up 11 bases and V 6 bases, and 14 bases lay outside the gene matches. This CDR3 comprises 14 residues.

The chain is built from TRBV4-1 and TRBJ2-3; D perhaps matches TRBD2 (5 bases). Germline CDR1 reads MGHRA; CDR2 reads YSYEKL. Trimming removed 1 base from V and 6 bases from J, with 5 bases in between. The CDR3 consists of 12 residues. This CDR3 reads CASSQVADTQYF. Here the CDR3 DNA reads TGCGCCAGCAGCCAAGTAGCGGATACGCAGTATTTT.

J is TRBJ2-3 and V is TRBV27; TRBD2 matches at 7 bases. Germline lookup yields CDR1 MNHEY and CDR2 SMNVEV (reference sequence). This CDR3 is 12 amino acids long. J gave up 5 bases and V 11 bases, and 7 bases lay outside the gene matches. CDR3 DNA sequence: TGTGCCTGTGGGGAGGGGAAAGATACGCAGTATTTT. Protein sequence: CACGEGKDTQYF.

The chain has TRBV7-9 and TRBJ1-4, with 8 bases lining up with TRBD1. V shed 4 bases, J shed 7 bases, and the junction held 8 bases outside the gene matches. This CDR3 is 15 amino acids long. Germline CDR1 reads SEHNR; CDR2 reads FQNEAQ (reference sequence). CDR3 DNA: TGTGCCAGCAGCTCGCCGGACAGGGCGGTTGAAAAACTGTTTTTT. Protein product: CASSSPDRAVEKLFF.

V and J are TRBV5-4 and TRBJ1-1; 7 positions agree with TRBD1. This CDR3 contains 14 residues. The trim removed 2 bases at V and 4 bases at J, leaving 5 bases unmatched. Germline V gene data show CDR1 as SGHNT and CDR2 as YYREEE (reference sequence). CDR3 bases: TGTGCCAGCAGCTTACAGGGGCTTGGCACTGAAGCTTTCTTT. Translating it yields CASSLQGLGTEAFF.

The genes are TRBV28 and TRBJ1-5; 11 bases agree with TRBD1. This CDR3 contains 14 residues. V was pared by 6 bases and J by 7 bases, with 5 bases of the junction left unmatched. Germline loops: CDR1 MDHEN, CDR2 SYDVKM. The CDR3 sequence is CASSSGQGVQPQHF. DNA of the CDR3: TGTGCCAGCAGCTCGGGACAGGGGGTGCAGCCCCAGCATTTT.

The CDR3 nucleotides read TGCGCCAGCAGCATTACACGAAACTATGGCTACACCTTC. It is translated as CASSITRNYGYTF. The chain joins TRBV10-1 to TRBJ1-2; D is unresolved. The CDR3 runs 13 residues. The ends were cut back, 6 bases at V and 2 bases at J, with 10 bases in the middle. From germline, CDR1 is WNHNN and CDR2 SYGVQD (reference sequence).

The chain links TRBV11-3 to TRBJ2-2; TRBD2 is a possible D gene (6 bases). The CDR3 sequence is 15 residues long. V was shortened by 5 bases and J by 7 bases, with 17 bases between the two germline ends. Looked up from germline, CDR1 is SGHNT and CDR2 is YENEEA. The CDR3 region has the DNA TGTGCCAGCAGCCCGTATGCGGGAAGGGACGGGGAGCTGTTTTTT. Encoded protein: CASSPYAGRDGELFF.

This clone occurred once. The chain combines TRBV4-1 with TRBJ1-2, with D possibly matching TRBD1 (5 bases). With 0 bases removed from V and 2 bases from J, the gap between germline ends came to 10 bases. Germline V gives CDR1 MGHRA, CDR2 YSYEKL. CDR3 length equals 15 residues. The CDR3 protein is CASSQETTVNYGYTF. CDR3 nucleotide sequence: TGCGCCAGCAGCCAAGAAACGACAGTGAACTATGGCTACACCTTC.

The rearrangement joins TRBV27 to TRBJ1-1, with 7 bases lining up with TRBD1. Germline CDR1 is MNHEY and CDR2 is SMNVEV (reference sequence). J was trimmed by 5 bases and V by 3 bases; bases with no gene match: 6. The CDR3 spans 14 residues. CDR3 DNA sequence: TGTGCCAGCAGTTTGAACAGGGGTGGGACTGAAGCTTTCTTT. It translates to CASSLNRGGTEAFF.

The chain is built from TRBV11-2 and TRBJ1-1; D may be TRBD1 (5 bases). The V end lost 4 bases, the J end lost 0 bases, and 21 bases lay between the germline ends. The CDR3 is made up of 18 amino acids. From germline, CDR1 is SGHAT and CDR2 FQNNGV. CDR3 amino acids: CASSSMGLLWEMNTEAFF. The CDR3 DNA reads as TGTGCCAGCAGCTCGATGGGGCTGCTATGGGAAATGAACACTGAAGCTTTCTTT.

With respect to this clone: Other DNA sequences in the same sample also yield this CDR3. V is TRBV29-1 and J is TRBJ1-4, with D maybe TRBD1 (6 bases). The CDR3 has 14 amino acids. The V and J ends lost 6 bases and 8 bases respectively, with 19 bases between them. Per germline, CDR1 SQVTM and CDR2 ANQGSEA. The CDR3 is CSVRGGPGEEKLFF. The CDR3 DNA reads TGCAGCGTGCGGGGGGGCCCAGGAGAGGAAAAACTGTTTTTT.

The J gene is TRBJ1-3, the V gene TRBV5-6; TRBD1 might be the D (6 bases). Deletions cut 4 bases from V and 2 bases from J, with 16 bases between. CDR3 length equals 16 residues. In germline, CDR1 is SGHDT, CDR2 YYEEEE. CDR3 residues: CASSRGAQTAGNTIYF. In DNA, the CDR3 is TGTGCCAGCAGCCGGGGGGCGCAGACGGCTGGAAACACCATATATTTT.

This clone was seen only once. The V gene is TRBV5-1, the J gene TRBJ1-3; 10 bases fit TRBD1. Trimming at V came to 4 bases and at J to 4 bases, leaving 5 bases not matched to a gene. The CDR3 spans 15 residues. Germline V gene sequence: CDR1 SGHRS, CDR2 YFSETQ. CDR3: CASSPDRGQGNTIYF. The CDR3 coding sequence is TGCGCCAGCAGCCCCGACAGGGGGCAGGGAAACACCATATATTTT.

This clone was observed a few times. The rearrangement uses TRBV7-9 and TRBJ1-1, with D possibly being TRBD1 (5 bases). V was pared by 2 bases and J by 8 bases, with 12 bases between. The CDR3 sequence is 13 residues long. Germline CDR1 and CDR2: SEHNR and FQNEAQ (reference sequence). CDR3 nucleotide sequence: TGTGCCAGCAGCTTATTTTTCGGGGGGGAAGCTTTCTTT. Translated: CASSLFFGGEAFF.